These T cell receptor beta chains were read from a single sample in a study of CXCR3-negative and CXCR3-positive naive CD8 T cells. TCRdb reprocessed the 5' RACE reads and keeps a single row for each CDR3 protein, giving no DNA. In all, the sample yields around 96,000 distinct CDR3 sequences. The sequenced sample consisted of naive CXCR3- CD8+ T cells from blood. These TCRs come from a human donor in good health. Some clones in this sample may be carry-over from other donors' samples. CDR3s include the opening cysteine and the closing phenylalanine or tryptophan.

j_call,v_call,cdr3_aa
TRBJ1-1,TRBV7-6,CASSLVGQGKYTEAFF
TRBJ2-7,TRBV7-9,CASSLGKGYEQYF
TRBJ2-3,TRBV29-1,CSVAGLPRADTQYF
TRBJ2-7,TRBV20-1,CSANTGSDEQYF
TRBJ2-1,TRBV6-4,CASSESGMGYNEQFF
TRBJ2-7,TRBV5-1,CASSLVPGTYEQYF
TRBJ2-3,TRBV28,CASSLPGLAGGGWDTQYF
TRBJ2-7,TRBV13,CASSRPGSYEQYF
TRBJ2-7,TRBV10-1,CASSDPWTATPGEQYF
TRBJ2-6,TRBV14,CASSQVTGAYYGANVLTF
TRBJ2-7,TRBV29-1,CSVEDGGRGYEQYF
TRBJ1-1,TRBV29-1,CSVVGGIFTEAFF
TRBJ2-2,TRBV29-1,CSVLLAGVAGELFF
TRBJ2-7,TRBV14,CASSAGRGNEQYF
TRBJ2-5,TRBV13,CASNQRGTDQETQYF
TRBJ2-7,TRBV27,CASSLQEGWGEQYF
TRBJ2-3,TRBV5-4,CASYERGDDTDTQYF
TRBJ2-7,TRBV7-9,CASSAPLDSSYEQYF
TRBJ1-5,TRBV6-5,CASRSQGRANQPQHF
TRBJ2-7,TRBV19,CASSTTGFSYEQYF
TRBJ2-5,TRBV15,CATSSNRFQETQYF
TRBJ1-1,TRBV5-1,CASSWGQGSNTEAFF